This is a list of T cell receptor beta chains from one sample in a study of Tregs in tolerant kidney transplant recipients. TCRdb keeps only in-frame clones here, not all; method: immunoSEQ multiplex PCR. Of 50,000 to 75,000 clones in the sample, approximately 85% were seen once. Sequenced material: Tregs from blood, taken before the transplant. These receptors came from a human donor who received a combined kidney and bone marrow transplant. The CDR3 runs from the conserved cysteine through the conserved F or W. The D gene is left open where the match is weak. Rows may omit the clone size; those that give it use once, few, many or a size class.

d_call clone_size j_call v_call cdr3_nt cdr3_aa
NA NA TRBJ1-2 TRBV10-3 TGTGCCACCACGACAGGCTGGGGATATGGCTACACCTTC CATTTGWGYGYTF
TRBD1 NA TRBJ2-1 TRBV7-7 TGTGCCAGCAGCCCCCGAATCGGGCAGGGGGCTAATGAGCAGTTCTTC CASSPRIGQGANEQFF
NA NA TRBJ2-7 TRBV7-2 TGTGCCAGCAGCCTGGGGGGCCCGGGGTCCGACGAGCAGTACTTC CASSLGGPGSDEQYF
NA NA TRBJ2-2 TRBV5-1 TGCGCCAGCAGCCGCGTCGGATCGAACACCGGGGAGCTGTTTTTT CASSRVGSNTGELFF
TRBD2 NA TRBJ2-1 TRBV7-2 TGTGCCAGCAGCTTAAAGGCGGGAGGGTGGTACAATGAGCAGTTCTTC CASSLKAGGWYNEQFF
TRBD1 few TRBJ1-2 TRBV5-1 TGCGCCAGCAGCTTGGGGTCACAGGGGGCGGAAGGCTACACCTTC CASSLGSQGAEGYTF
NA NA TRBJ2-1 TRBV5-1 TGCGCCAGCAGCCGAGTGACGGTGAATGAGCAGTTCTTC CASSRVTVNEQFF
TRBD2 NA TRBJ2-3 TRBV2 TGTGCCAGCACCGGACTAGCGGGAGGGTTCGGAGATACGCAGTATTTT CASTGLAGGFGDTQYF
TRBD2 NA TRBJ2-2 TRBV29-1 TGCAGCGTTGTTGGGACTAAAAACACCGGGGAGCTGTTTTTT CSVVGTKNTGELFF
TRBD2 once TRBJ2-3 TRBV19 TGTGCCAGTACCCAACGGACTAGCAGCGGCACAGATACGCAGTATTTT CASTQRTSSGTDTQYF
TRBD2 NA TRBJ2-1 TRBV7-2 TGTGCCAGCAGCCCTGTTAGCGGGGACTACAATGAGCAGTTCTTC CASSPVSGDYNEQFF
TRBD1 NA TRBJ1-6 TRBV5-1 TGCGCCAGCAGCGGCCTCCGGGGACAGAATTCACCCCTCCACTTT CASSGLRGQNSPLHF
NA NA TRBJ2-5 TRBV5-6 TGTGCCAGCAGCTTGGCCCCAGGGATCGGGGAGACCCAGTACTTC CASSLAPGIGETQYF
TRBD1 NA TRBJ1-1 TRBV5-1 TGCGCCAGCAGCTTCTCAACAGGGGGCACTGAAGCTTTCTTT CASSFSTGGTEAFF
TRBD2 NA TRBJ2-7 TRBV19 TGTGCCAGTAGTATGACGGGAGGCTCCCTCTACGAGCAGTACTTC CASSMTGGSLYEQYF
TRBD2 NA TRBJ2-1 TRBV2 TGTGCCAGCAGGGGACTAGCGGGGGGATTATACAATGAGCAGTTCTTC CASRGLAGGLYNEQFF
NA NA TRBJ1-4 TRBV5-6 TGTGCCAGCAGCCGTCAGACTTATAGTAATGAAAAACTGTTTTTT CASSRQTYSNEKLFF
TRBD2 few TRBJ2-3 TRBV10-1 TGCGCCAGCAGTGAGGGACTAGCGGGAGTGACAGATACGCAGTATTTT CASSEGLAGVTDTQYF
NA NA TRBJ2-7 TRBV6-1 TGTGCCAGCAGTGTCCGGGACGGCCTCCCCTACGAGCAGTACTTC CASSVRDGLPYEQYF
NA few TRBJ2-3 TRBV19 TGTGCCAGTAGACCAAGTAGTCGAGAAGATACGCAGTATTTT CASRPSSREDTQYF
NA NA TRBJ2-6 TRBV7-9 TGTGCCAGCAGCTTAGCGGACACGCTCTCTGGGGCCAACGTCCTGACTTTC CASSLADTLSGANVLTF
TRBD1 once TRBJ2-2 TRBV2 TGTGCCAGCAAGGGACAGGGGACCGGGGAGCTGTTTTTT CASKGQGTGELFF
TRBD1 NA TRBJ1-2 TRBV5-4 TGTGCCAGCAGCTTGAGGGGGCGCGGTGGGGATGGCTACACCTTC CASSLRGRGGDGYTF
TRBD1 NA TRBJ1-5 TRBV5-4 TGTGCCAGCAGCATGGACAGGGCCGCTCAGCCCCAGCATTTT CASSMDRAAQPQHF
NA NA TRBJ2-1 TRBV28 TGTGCCACTAAAAACCCGTGGAATGAGCAGTTCTTC CATKNPWNEQFF
TRBD1 NA TRBJ2-5 TRBV10-3 TGTGCCATCAGTGAGTCGAATCGGGGACAGGAGTACTTC CAISESNRGQEYF
TRBD1 NA TRBJ2-3 TRBV5-1 TGCGCCAGCTTCCGGGACAGGGGGATGGATACGCAGTATTTT CASFRDRGMDTQYF
NA NA TRBJ2-7 TRBV28 TGTGCCAGCAGTTTCGAGTTTTTACAGGGCGGCTACGAGCAGTACTTC CASSFEFLQGGYEQYF
NA NA TRBJ2-7 TRBV4-1 TGCGCCAGCAGCCAAGTCCAGGGTGGGGCCCGAGGTGAGCAGTACTTC CASSQVQGGARGEQYF
NA NA TRBJ2-5 TRBV10-3 TGTGCCATCAGGGACACATTCCAAGAGACCCAGTACTTC CAIRDTFQETQYF
NA NA TRBJ2-7 TRBV21-1 TGTGCCGTAATGACTAGCGGGCGCCACGCGTCCGACGAGCAGTACTTC CAVMTSGRHASDEQYF
NA NA TRBJ2-3 TRBV4-1 TGCGCCAGCAGCTCCCAAGGGGGAGATACGCAGTATTTT CASSSQGGDTQYF
NA NA TRBJ1-1 TRBV7-8 TGTGCCAGCAGCCTCCAAACGGAAAGCACTGAAGCTTTCTTT CASSLQTESTEAFF
NA NA TRBJ2-1 TRBV10-3 TGTGCCATCAGTAGTACAAGTGGGAGACGCGGTGGCAATGAGCAGTTCTTC CAISSTSGRRGGNEQFF
NA NA TRBJ2-2 TRBV2 TGTGCCAGCGACGGACGGGGCGGCGGGGAGCTGTTTTTT CASDGRGGGELFF
NA NA TRBJ2-7 TRBV14 TGTGCCAGCAGCAAGGGGTGGGTCGAGCAGTACTTC CASSKGWVEQYF
TRBD2 NA TRBJ2-1 TRBV29-1 TGCAGCGTTCAAACCTCGGGACTAGTCGCGCGCGAGCAGTTCTTC CSVQTSGLVAREQFF
NA NA TRBJ1-2 TRBV18 TGTGCCAGCTCCCTTACGGGGGATGGCTACACCTTC CASSLTGDGYTF
TRBD2 NA TRBJ2-3 TRBV5-1 TGCGCCAGCAGCCCGGCTAGCGGGGGTGGCACAGATACGCAGTATTTT CASSPASGGGTDTQYF
TRBD2 NA TRBJ2-7 TRBV7-2 TGTGCCAGCAGCTTAGGCGGACTAGCGAACGAGCAGTACTTC CASSLGGLANEQYF
TRBD1 NA TRBJ1-2 TRBV4-2 TGTGCCAGCAGCCAAGTAGGGGGACAGGTCATTAACGACTATGGCTACACCTTC CASSQVGGQVINDYGYTF
NA NA TRBJ2-1 TRBV29-1 TGCAGCGTTGAAACCCCACCTTTCTACAATGAGCAGTTCTTC CSVETPPFYNEQFF
NA NA TRBJ1-4 TRBV13 TGTGCCAGCAGCCCCAAGGGTCGGGAAAAACTGTTTTTT CASSPKGREKLFF
TRBD2 NA TRBJ2-1 TRBV15 TGTGCCACCAGCAGGACCAGCGGGAGATATTACAATGAGCAGTTCTTC CATSRTSGRYYNEQFF
NA NA TRBJ2-7 TRBV23-1 TGCGCCAGCAGTCACGCGCAGCAAGTTCTCTCCTACGAGCAGTACTTC CASSHAQQVLSYEQYF
NA NA TRBJ1-2 TRBV5-4 TGTGCCAGCACCTTTACTTGGGGATCTTGGGGCTACACCTTC CASTFTWGSWGYTF
TRBD2 NA TRBJ2-2 TRBV7-2 TGTGCCAGCAGCGGTAGCGGGGGCCATAACACCGGGGAGCTGTTTTTT CASSGSGGHNTGELFF
NA NA TRBJ2-7 TRBV28 TGTGCCAGCAGTTTATTGACAAGCTACGAGCAGTACTTC CASSLLTSYEQYF
NA NA TRBJ1-4 TRBV5-1 TGCGCCAGCAGCTTTTTGGGGGAAAAACTGTTTTTT CASSFLGEKLFF